This T cell receptor beta chain came from a study of T-cell memory formation after mild COVID-19. The CDR3 contains 15 residues. Germline CDR1 is LGHNT and CDR2 is FRNRAP. V dropped 4 bases and J dropped 2; count of bases not matched to a gene: 4. TCRdb recomputed calls from the 5' RACE reads with MiXCR, one row per CDR3 protein. This sample has some 40,000 distinct CDR3 sequences, with approximately 6.8% found just once. This clonotype was seen a handful of times. Antigen: not known. Notes on the study in general: Pre-infection memory carried some responding clones, suggesting that cross-reactive memory joined.

The TCR was taken from a young man who had mild COVID-19 (a few samples of this study predate the infection). Cell type and time point are not known. Sequences were obtained from PBMCs or a T cell subset sorted from them (not recorded which). The chain recombines TRBV12-5 with TRBJ2-3, with TRBD1 identical over 9 bases. The CDR3 bases are TGTGCTAGTGGTTCAGGACAGGGGAACACAGATACGCAGTATTTT. It codes for CASGSGQGNTDTQYF.